The rows below give T cell receptor beta chains drawn from one sample of a study of blood T cell repertoires in COVID-19. Repertoires were generated with immunoSEQ multiplex PCR, while TCRdb's copy carries only in-frame clones and drops some. This sample carries some 180,000 clones, approximately 89% of them seen once, and the ten largest clones take roughly 8.2%. Sequencing was carried out using peripheral blood. Receptors were obtained from a woman aged 55-69 years with acute or convalescent COVID-19. The CDR3 runs from the conserved cysteine through the conserved F or W. A D gene is named only where the DNA matches it firmly. Clone size, where shown, is once, few, many, or a class for clones that have expanded.

clone_size	d_call	v_call	j_call	cdr3_nt	cdr3_aa
.	.	TRBV5-5	TRBJ1-1	TGTGCCAGCAGCGTCCCAAACACTGAAGCTTTCTTT	CASSVPNTEAFF
.	.	TRBV10-3	TRBJ1-6	TGTGCCATCAGAAGCCAGACTCAAGGTTCACCCCTCCACTTT	CAIRSQTQGSPLHF
.	TRBD2	TRBV7-2	TRBJ2-1	TGTGCCAGCAGTATGGGAAGCGGGAGGTTGTCCTACAATGAGCAGTTCTTC	CASSMGSGRLSYNEQFF
.	.	TRBV7-9	TRBJ1-1	TGTGCCAGCAGCCCGCCATTGACAGGAGTAAACACTGAAGCTTTCTTT	CASSPPLTGVNTEAFF
.	.	TRBV6-5	TRBJ1-6	TGTGCCAGCAGTTACGAGGTTGGGAGTGGTTCACCCCTCCACTTT	CASSYEVGSGSPLHF
.	TRBD1	TRBV28	TRBJ2-5	TGTGCCAGCGGTCTTGACAGGGTAATAGAGACCCAGTACTTC	CASGLDRVIETQYF
.	.	TRBV2	TRBJ1-1	TGTGCCAGCAGGGGCTCACGTTGGGGGGTTGGCACTGAAGCTTTCTTT	CASRGSRWGVGTEAFF
.	TRBD1	TRBV24-1	TRBJ1-2	TGTGCCACCAGACGGACAGGGGAAAAGGAGGGCTACACCTTC	CATRRTGEKEGYTF
few	TRBD2	TRBV18	TRBJ2-1	TGTGCCAGCTCACCGACTAGCGGGAGGGCCAATGAGCAGTTCTTC	CASSPTSGRANEQFF
.	.	TRBV5-5	TRBJ1-5	TGTGCCAGCAGCAGAGGAGGTTGGGGTAGCAATCAGCCCCAGCATTTT	CASSRGGWGSNQPQHF
.	TRBD2	TRBV29-1	TRBJ2-1	TGCAGCGTTGGAATGCTAGCGGGAGACAATGAGCAGTTCTTC	CSVGMLAGDNEQFF
once	.	TRBV12-3/TRBV12-4	TRBJ2-1	TGTGCCAGCAGTTTTAGTGTTGGTGAGCAGTTCTTC	CASSFSVGEQFF
.	.	TRBV29-1	TRBJ1-1	TGCAGCGTCTCCGGGGGGGACATGAACACTGAAGCTTTCTTT	CSVSGGDMNTEAFF
.	.	TRBV5-1	TRBJ2-3	TGCGCCAGCAGCTTAGGGGCTAGCGTTGGCACAGATACGCAGTATTTT	CASSLGASVGTDTQYF
.	.	TRBV10-3	TRBJ1-2	TGTGCCACCACGAGGGCGCAGGATTATGGCTACACCTTC	CATTRAQDYGYTF
.	.	TRBV6-5	TRBJ1-6	TGTGCCACGGGAGAGGGGCAGGGCAATTCACCCCTCCACTTT	CATGEGQGNSPLHF
.	TRBD1	TRBV6-5	TRBJ2-3	TGTGCCAGCAGGGCGACAGGGGCCGGCACAGATACGCAGTATTTT	CASRATGAGTDTQYF
.	.	TRBV3-1/TRBV3-2	TRBJ1-2	TGTGCCAGCAGCCCTCCGTGGGCCTCTGGCTACACCTTC	CASSPPWASGYTF
.	.	TRBV19	TRBJ1-5	TGTGCCAGTAGTACAGGGCTTGGAATCCAGCCCCAGCATTTT	CASSTGLGIQPQHF
few	.	TRBV19	TRBJ2-7	TGTGCCAGTAGCGAACAGATCTCCTACGAGCAGTACTTC	CASSEQISYEQYF
.	TRBD2	TRBV29-1	TRBJ2-1	TGCAGCGTTGACAGCGGGGGGTACAATGAGCAGTTCTTC	CSVDSGGYNEQFF
.	TRBD1	TRBV4-1	TRBJ1-1	TGCGCCAGCAGCCAAGTGACAGGGGTGGATGAAGCTTTCTTT	CASSQVTGVDEAFF
.	.	TRBV5-1	TRBJ2-2	TGCGCCAGCAGCCCCTACTTGAACACCGGGGAGCTGTTTTTT	CASSPYLNTGELFF
.	TRBD2	TRBV27	TRBJ2-3	TGTGCCAGCAGTGTAGGACTAGTATTGGATACGCAGTATTTT	CASSVGLVLDTQYF
.	TRBD1	TRBV24-1	TRBJ2-7	TGTGCCACCAGTGGTGCAGGGACAGGGGGACCCTACGAGCAGTACTTC	CATSGAGTGGPYEQYF
.	.	TRBV7-3	TRBJ2-1	TGTGCCAGCAGCTCAAACCAACCGGGACTCACCAGCGATGAGCAGTTCTTC	CASSSNQPGLTSDEQFF
.	.	TRBV9	TRBJ1-2	TGTGCCAGCAGCGTAGACAGTACCTATGGCTACACCTTC	CASSVDSTYGYTF
.	.	TRBV29-1	TRBJ1-1	TGCAGCGTTAGGGGGGGAGGAAGAGCCACTGAAGCTTTCTTT	CSVRGGGRATEAFF